This is a list of T cell receptor beta chains from one sample in a study of shared clonotypes between healthy human individuals. Measured with immunoSEQ multiplex PCR; TCRdb has only the in-frame clones, and not every one. The table has 2 million to 2.5 million clones, approximately 90% seen once. The sample taken for sequencing was naive CD4+ T cells from PBMCs. These receptors were taken from a man aged 18-30 years in good health. Some clones in this sample may be carry-over from other donors' samples. Both conserved end residues are part of each CDR3. The order of the fields is D gene, clone size, V gene, J gene, CDR3 DNA, CDR3 protein. D genes are given only for firm matches. Expanded clones are given a class, and other clones once, few, many or no size at all.

D gene: NA; clone size: NA; V gene: TRBV6-5; J gene: TRBJ1-4; CDR3 DNA: TGTGCCAGCAGTATCCAGGGGCTTGGGGAAAAACTGTTTTTT; CDR3 protein: CASSIQGLGEKLFF
D gene: TRBD2; clone size: NA; V gene: TRBV30; J gene: TRBJ2-1; CDR3 DNA: TGTGCCTGGAGTGCCCAACTAGCGGGAGGGTTTGAGCAGTTCTTC; CDR3 protein: CAWSAQLAGGFEQFF
D gene: TRBD1; clone size: NA; V gene: TRBV2; J gene: TRBJ2-6; CDR3 DNA: TGTGCCAGCAGTTCGGACAGGGCTGGGGCCAACGTCCTGACTTTC; CDR3 protein: CASSSDRAGANVLTF
D gene: TRBD2; clone size: NA; V gene: TRBV7-9; J gene: TRBJ2-5; CDR3 DNA: TGTGCCACCAACTCTGGACTAGCGGGAGCGGGAGAGACCCAGTACTTC; CDR3 protein: CATNSGLAGAGETQYF
D gene: NA; clone size: NA; V gene: TRBV19; J gene: TRBJ1-1; CDR3 DNA: TGTGCCAGTAGTATCCGGGAAGTCGGGAACACTGAAGCTTTCTTT; CDR3 protein: CASSIREVGNTEAFF
D gene: NA; clone size: NA; V gene: TRBV2; J gene: TRBJ1-2; CDR3 DNA: TGTGCCAGCGATCGGGGCCTCTATGGCTACACCTTC; CDR3 protein: CASDRGLYGYTF
D gene: TRBD1; clone size: NA; V gene: TRBV9; J gene: TRBJ1-3; CDR3 DNA: TGTGCCAGCAGCGTAGGGACAGGGCAAACTGGAAACACCATATATTTT; CDR3 protein: CASSVGTGQTGNTIYF
D gene: TRBD1; clone size: NA; V gene: TRBV4-2; J gene: TRBJ1-1; CDR3 DNA: TGTGCCAGCAGCCAAGGACTTCAGGGGGCAAGGACTGAAGCTTTCTTT; CDR3 protein: CASSQGLQGARTEAFF
D gene: TRBD2; clone size: NA; V gene: TRBV5-1; J gene: TRBJ2-1; CDR3 DNA: TGCGCCAGCAGCTACCTAGCGGGTACCTCCTACAATGAGCAGTTCTTC; CDR3 protein: CASSYLAGTSYNEQFF
D gene: NA; clone size: NA; V gene: TRBV5-1; J gene: TRBJ2-5; CDR3 DNA: TGCGCCAGCAGCTTGAGTGGAGGGAGGAGGACACAGTTTCGGGAGACCCAGTACTTC; CDR3 protein: CASSLSGGRRTQFRETQYF
D gene: NA; clone size: NA; V gene: TRBV7-2; J gene: TRBJ2-5; CDR3 DNA: TGTGCCAGCAGCCCCACCGGGCAGACCCAGTACTTC; CDR3 protein: CASSPTGQTQYF
D gene: NA; clone size: NA; V gene: TRBV28; J gene: TRBJ1-3; CDR3 DNA: TGTGCCAGCAGCCCCGTTAGGGGGGGCTTCTCTGGAAACACCATATATTTT; CDR3 protein: CASSPVRGGFSGNTIYF
D gene: TRBD2; clone size: NA; V gene: TRBV2; J gene: TRBJ2-2; CDR3 DNA: TGTGCCAGCAGTGGAGCGGGAAGGACCGGGGAGCTGTTTTTT; CDR3 protein: CASSGAGRTGELFF
D gene: TRBD1; clone size: NA; V gene: TRBV5-4; J gene: TRBJ1-2; CDR3 DNA: TGTGCCAGCAGCGATAAACTAACTACAGGGGAACGTGGCTACACCTTC; CDR3 protein: CASSDKLTTGERGYTF
D gene: NA; clone size: NA; V gene: TRBV7-9; J gene: TRBJ2-1; CDR3 DNA: TGTGCCAGCAGGGAACAGGGTTATAACTCCTACAATGAGCAGTTCTTC; CDR3 protein: CASREQGYNSYNEQFF
D gene: NA; clone size: NA; V gene: TRBV18; J gene: TRBJ1-5; CDR3 DNA: TGTGCCAGCTCACCAACGTTATATGAGGCCCAGCATTTT; CDR3 protein: CASSPTLYEAQHF
D gene: NA; clone size: NA; V gene: TRBV19; J gene: TRBJ1-2; CDR3 DNA: TGTGCCAGTAGTACAGCCGTCTCCCGGGGGAGTGGCTACACCTTC; CDR3 protein: CASSTAVSRGSGYTF
D gene: TRBD2; clone size: NA; V gene: TRBV4-1; J gene: TRBJ2-5; CDR3 DNA: TGCGCCAGCAGCCAGGGACTAGCGGGAGGAGGGTGGGAGACCCAGTACTTC; CDR3 protein: CASSQGLAGGGWETQYF
D gene: NA; clone size: NA; V gene: TRBV6-5; J gene: TRBJ2-7; CDR3 DNA: TGTGCCAGCAGTTACCCGGGGGCCTCCTACGAGCAGTACTTC; CDR3 protein: CASSYPGASYEQYF
D gene: TRBD1; clone size: NA; V gene: TRBV4-2; J gene: TRBJ2-5; CDR3 DNA: TGTGCCAGCAGCTCTTGGGACAGACAAGAGACCCAGTACTTC; CDR3 protein: CASSSWDRQETQYF
D gene: NA; clone size: NA; V gene: TRBV6-1; J gene: TRBJ2-7; CDR3 DNA: TGTGCCAGCAGTGGGGGGGACGGTACCTACGAGCAGTACTTC; CDR3 protein: CASSGGDGTYEQYF
D gene: NA; clone size: NA; V gene: TRBV11-3; J gene: TRBJ2-7; CDR3 DNA: TGTGCCAGCAGTCGGAGACCAGGGGTTATGTACTTC; CDR3 protein: CASSRRPGVMYF
D gene: TRBD1; clone size: once; V gene: TRBV4-2; J gene: TRBJ2-2; CDR3 DNA: TGTGCCAGCAGCCACGGACAGGCGAACACCGGGGAGCTGTTTTTT; CDR3 protein: CASSHGQANTGELFF
D gene: NA; clone size: NA; V gene: TRBV27; J gene: TRBJ2-7; CDR3 DNA: TGTGCCAGCAGTTTATCGCGTATTGAGTACGAGCAGTACTTC; CDR3 protein: CASSLSRIEYEQYF
D gene: NA; clone size: NA; V gene: TRBV7-6; J gene: TRBJ1-3; CDR3 DNA: TGTGCCAGCAGCTTAAAGGTTAATACCCAGGTATCTGGAAACACCATATATTTT; CDR3 protein: CASSLKVNTQVSGNTIYF
D gene: TRBD2; clone size: NA; V gene: TRBV6-1; J gene: TRBJ2-7; CDR3 DNA: TGTGCCAGCAGCCTAGGACTAGCGGGAGTGGGTGAGCAGTACTTC; CDR3 protein: CASSLGLAGVGEQYF
D gene: NA; clone size: NA; V gene: TRBV6-5; J gene: TRBJ2-7; CDR3 DNA: TGTGCCAGCAGTTACCCCGCCTCCGGAGACTACGAGCAGTACTTC; CDR3 protein: CASSYPASGDYEQYF
D gene: NA; clone size: NA; V gene: TRBV2; J gene: TRBJ2-5; CDR3 DNA: TGTGCCAGCAATGGAGGGTTCTCGACCCAGTACTTC; CDR3 protein: CASNGGFSTQYF
D gene: TRBD1; clone size: NA; V gene: TRBV7-9; J gene: TRBJ2-2; CDR3 DNA: TGTGCCAGCAGCTTCGGGACAGGAGGCACCGGGGAGCTGTTTTTT; CDR3 protein: CASSFGTGGTGELFF